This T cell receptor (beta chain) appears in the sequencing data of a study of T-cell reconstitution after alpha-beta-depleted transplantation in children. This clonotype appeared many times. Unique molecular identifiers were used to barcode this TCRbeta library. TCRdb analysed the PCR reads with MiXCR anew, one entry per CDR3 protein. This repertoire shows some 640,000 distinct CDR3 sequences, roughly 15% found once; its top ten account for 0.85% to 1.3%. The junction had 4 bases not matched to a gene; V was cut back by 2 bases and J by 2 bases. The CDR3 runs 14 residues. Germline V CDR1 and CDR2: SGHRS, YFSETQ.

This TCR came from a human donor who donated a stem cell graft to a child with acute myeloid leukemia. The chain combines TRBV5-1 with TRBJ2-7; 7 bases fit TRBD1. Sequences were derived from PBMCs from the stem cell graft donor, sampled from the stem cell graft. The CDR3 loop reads CASSFPGQTYEQYF. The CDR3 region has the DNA TGCGCCAGCAGCTTCCCGGGACAGACCTACGAGCAGTACTTC.